The next 8 T cell receptor beta chains were all read from a single sample in a study of Graves' ophthalmopathy and Graves' hyperthyroidism. The authors amplified TCR beta CDR3 regions, and they did so from RNA transcripts for repertoire sequencing. Amplification began with first-round RT-PCR using HTBI primers, then second-round multiplex PCR was performed. MiXCR was run by TCRdb on the multiplex PCR reads, yielding one entry per CDR3 protein. In the table there are approximately 1.2 million distinct CDR3 sequences, about 38% of which are singletons. Material for sequencing was peripheral blood or thyroid tissue (not recorded which). The receptors derive from an adult man with Graves' hyperthyroidism.

Remarks on this clonotype: A clone one base away is much larger, so this may be a read error. The chain joins TRBV28 to TRBJ1-2; D unresolved. CDR3 length equals 13 residues. Germline V gene data show CDR1 as MDHEN and CDR2 as SYDVKM. The ends were cut back, 6 bases at V and 0 bases at J, with 8 bases in the middle. The CDR3 DNA sequence: TGTGCCAGCAGACAGACAACTAACTATGGCTACACCTTC. It yields the protein CASRQTTNYGYTF.

This chain uses TRBV9 with TRBJ2-7; 7 bases agree with TRBD2. From germline, CDR1 is SGDLS and CDR2 YYNGEE. The junction had 7 bases not matched to a gene; V was cut back by 4 bases and J by 3 bases. There are 14 residues in the CDR3. DNA of the CDR3: TGTGCCAGCAGCCGACTAGCATTTGGCTACGAGCAGTACTTC. Its translation is CASSRLAFGYEQYF.

This clonotype has at least ten counts. The CDR3 nucleotides are TGCAGTGCCCAAGTCTCTGGAAACACCATATATTTT. Amino acids: CSAQVSGNTIYF. This chain uses TRBV20-1 with TRBJ1-3; no clear D gene. The V and J ends lost 6 bases and 0 bases respectively, with 6 bases between them. Germline V gene sequence: CDR1 DFQATT, CDR2 SNEGSKA (reference sequence). CDR3 size: 12 residues.

This sequence joins TRBV25-1 and TRBJ1-1; the D is unclear. The CDR3 extends over 15 amino acids. Germline CDR1 reads MGHDK; CDR2 reads SYGVNS. V gave up 3 bases and J gave up 1 base, with 12 bases separating them. The CDR3 spells CASSEDEGANTEAFF. The CDR3, as DNA: TGTGCCAGCAGTGAGGACGAGGGTGCGAACACTGAAGCTTTCTTT.

The rearrangement uses TRBV10-3 and TRBJ1-4; weak D call: TRBD1 (5 bases). The CDR3 totals 13 residues. V lost 5 bases, J lost 8 bases, and 12 bases lay in between. Germline CDR1 is ENHRY and CDR2 is SYGVKD. CDR3 bases: TGTGCCATCAGTATTGACAGTTGGGAAAAACTGTTTTTT. Amino acid sequence: CAISIDSWEKLFF.

The chain is built from TRBV5-1 and TRBJ2-7, with TRBD1 matching over 8 bases. From germline, CDR1 is SGHRS and CDR2 YFSETQ. The V segment lost 3 bases and the J segment 2 bases; nucleotides outside the gene matches: 10. The CDR3 runs to 16 residues. DNA for the CDR3: TGCGCCAGCAGCTGGGCGAGCCGGACAGGGCCCTACGAGCAGTACTTC. Its translation: CASSWASRTGPYEQYF.

The chain employs TRBV7-9 and TRBJ1-3; no firm D call. The V gene's germline CDR1 is SEHNR and CDR2 FQNEAQ (reference sequence). V was trimmed by 1 base and J by 7 bases, leaving 14 bases between them. The CDR3 is made up of 15 amino acids. The CDR3 DNA sequence: TGTGCCAGCAGCTTAGTCTGGGGAGCGGCTAACACCATATATTTT. Amino acids: CASSLVWGAANTIYF.

Turning to this clonotype: A much larger clone differs from this one at a single base, so this may be a read error. V gene TRBV19 combines with J gene TRBJ2-7; D is uncertain. Germline CDR1 LNHDA, CDR2 SQIVND (reference sequence). The CDR3 length is 14 residues. The germline V and J ends were trimmed by 5 bases and 3 bases, with 14 bases remaining between them. The CDR3 sequence: CASSAAGPYYEQYF. The CDR3 DNA reads TGTGCCAGTAGTGCGGCAGGACCATACTACGAGCAGTACTTC.